This T cell receptor beta chain was sequenced for a study of cytomegalovirus exposure and HLA in healthy donors. Study details: The 100 to 150 validation repertoires and the approximately 690 first-cohort repertoires shared a platform, a later analysis reported.

This table comes from immunoSEQ multiplex PCR, and its TCRdb copy is limited to in-frame clones, with some not included. The sample holds some 140,000 clones, almost 85% seen once. As regards this clone: The antigen is undetermined.

This CDR3 is built from 13 residues. Trimming removed 1 base from V and 6 bases from J, with 10 bases in between. The germline V gene encodes CDR1 SGHAT and CDR2 FQNNGV. Study outcomes and limitations: The classifier was said to identify cytomegalovirus status with high specificity and sensitivity. The study put under 200 TCR beta chains on its list as cytomegalovirus-associated.

Sequences were obtained from PBMCs. This sequence originates from a woman aged 25-40 years in good health and CMV-seronegative. The rearrangement links TRBV11-2 to TRBJ2-7; possibly TRBD1 for D (6 bases). DNA for the CDR3: TGTGCCAGCAGCTTAGTCCAAGGGGGCGAGCAGTACTTC. It codes for CASSLVQGGEQYF.